This TCR beta chain was captured by sequencing in a study of Graves' ophthalmopathy and Graves' hyperthyroidism. Study-wide points: In blood, most expanded thyroid clonotypes above 0.001 frequency were also detected.

Every ophthalmopathy donor presented moderate-to-severe activity, CAS ≥3, NOSPECS ≥4 and duration under 3 months. Researchers turned away patients with other autoimmune diseases, uncontrolled infections, pregnancy or lactation. A diagnosis was made from clinical symptoms together with serum thyroxine, TRAb, thyroid ultrasound and orbital computed tomography. This clonotype was detected many times. The target antigen is unknown. The CDR3 has 12 amino acids. CDR1 is SQVTM, CDR2 ANQGSEA, per germline. The ends were cut back, 0 bases at V and 4 bases at J, with 6 bases in the middle. Investigators amplified TCR beta CDR3 regions from RNA transcripts. The workflow started with a first-round RT-PCR run with HTBI primers and then moved on to a second-round multiplex PCR. MiXCR, run by TCRdb on the multiplex PCR reads, gives a single entry per CDR3 protein. Of about 14,000 distinct CDR3 sequences in the sample, 50% were seen once.

This clonotype was obtained from a woman aged 25-40 years with Graves' ophthalmopathy. Material for sequencing was peripheral blood. The chain is built from TRBV29-1 and TRBJ1-2; a possible D gene is TRBD1 (6 bases). CDR3: CSVEDRGYGYTF. DNA of the CDR3: TGCAGCGTTGAAGACAGGGGCTATGGCTACACCTTC.